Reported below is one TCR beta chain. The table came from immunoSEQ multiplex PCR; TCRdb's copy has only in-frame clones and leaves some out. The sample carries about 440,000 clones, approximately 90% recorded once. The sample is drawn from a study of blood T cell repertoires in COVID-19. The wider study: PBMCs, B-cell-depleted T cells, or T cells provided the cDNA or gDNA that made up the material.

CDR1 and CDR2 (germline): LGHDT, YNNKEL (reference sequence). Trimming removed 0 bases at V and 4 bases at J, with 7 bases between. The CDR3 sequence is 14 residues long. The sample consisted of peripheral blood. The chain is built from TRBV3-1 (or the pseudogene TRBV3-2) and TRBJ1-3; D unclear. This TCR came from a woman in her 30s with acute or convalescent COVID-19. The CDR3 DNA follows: TGTGCCAGCAGCCAAGATCTTCTCGGAAACACCATATATTTT. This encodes CASSQDLLGNTIYF.